These T cell receptor beta chains were read from a single sample in a study of T-cell reconstitution after alpha-beta-depleted transplantation in children. TCRdb analysed the PCR reads with MiXCR anew, one entry per CDR3 protein. The table includes about 830,000 distinct CDR3 sequences, approximately 15% detected once. The sequences come from PBMCs, mostly from graft donor cells, collected 360 days after TCRalphabeta/CD19-depleted stem cell transplant. Every receptor here comes from a male patient between 5 and 17 years old who had a stem cell transplant for acute lymphoblastic leukemia, so the T cells may come from the graft donor. Each CDR3 is given with its conserved first and last residue. Size values are once, few and many counts, or a class for expanded clones, and some rows have none.

J,V,size,length,CDR3
TRBJ1-1,TRBV12-3/TRBV12-4,many,15,CASSWETGMNTEAFF
TRBJ2-1,TRBV10-3,many,13,CAIKEEAYNEQFF
TRBJ1-2,TRBV12-3/TRBV12-4,-,14,CASSFRVLDYGYTF
TRBJ2-7,TRBV27,-,13,CASSLNQPYEQYF
TRBJ1-2,TRBV6-1,many,14,CASRVTGRVNGYTF
TRBJ2-2,TRBV27,-,15,CASSLLRQGTGELFF
TRBJ2-7,TRBV18,few,15,CASSPPGIYPYEQYF
TRBJ2-7,TRBV12-3/TRBV12-4,-,15,CASSLGAGQNYEQYF
TRBJ1-2,TRBV27,-,15,CASSFRRGENYGYTF
TRBJ1-1,TRBV12-3/TRBV12-4,-,13,CASSLAPSPEAFF
TRBJ2-1,TRBV20-1,few,13,CSVQGAVDNEQFF
TRBJ2-7,TRBV4-1,-,15,CASSQDPGGTYEQYF
TRBJ2-3,TRBV20-1,-,15,CSASRSGQGTDTQYF
TRBJ1-5,TRBV5-1,-,14,CASRPGFRNQPQHF
TRBJ2-7,TRBV12-3/TRBV12-4,-,13,CASSPPLAYEQYF
TRBJ2-7,TRBV11-2,-,17,CASSLRGGQGSTYEQYF
TRBJ2-5,TRBV12-3/TRBV12-4,-,16,CASSSDRFRRVETQYF
TRBJ2-2,TRBV27,-,16,CASSQPAGVNTGELFF
TRBJ2-2,TRBV5-1,few,14,CASRYGGSTGELFF
TRBJ2-1,TRBV4-1,few,15,CASSHSGLAINEQFF
TRBJ2-1,TRBV9,many,12,CASSDRALGQFF
TRBJ2-1,TRBV24-1,-,17,CATSDPGSSGNYNEQFF
TRBJ1-1,TRBV5-1,-,15,CASSLLNRGWTEAFF
TRBJ2-1,TRBV2,many,14,CASTDRGPYNEQFF
TRBJ1-5,TRBV20-1,few,13,CSAGGMGNQPQHF
TRBJ1-1,TRBV7-6,few,14,CASSDYRGSTEAFF
TRBJ2-2,TRBV2,-,19,CASSSRTSGTDRYTGELFF
TRBJ2-7,TRBV30,few,17,CAWRDHPLRGISYEQYF
TRBJ2-5,TRBV24-1,-,13,CATSVNSGETQYF